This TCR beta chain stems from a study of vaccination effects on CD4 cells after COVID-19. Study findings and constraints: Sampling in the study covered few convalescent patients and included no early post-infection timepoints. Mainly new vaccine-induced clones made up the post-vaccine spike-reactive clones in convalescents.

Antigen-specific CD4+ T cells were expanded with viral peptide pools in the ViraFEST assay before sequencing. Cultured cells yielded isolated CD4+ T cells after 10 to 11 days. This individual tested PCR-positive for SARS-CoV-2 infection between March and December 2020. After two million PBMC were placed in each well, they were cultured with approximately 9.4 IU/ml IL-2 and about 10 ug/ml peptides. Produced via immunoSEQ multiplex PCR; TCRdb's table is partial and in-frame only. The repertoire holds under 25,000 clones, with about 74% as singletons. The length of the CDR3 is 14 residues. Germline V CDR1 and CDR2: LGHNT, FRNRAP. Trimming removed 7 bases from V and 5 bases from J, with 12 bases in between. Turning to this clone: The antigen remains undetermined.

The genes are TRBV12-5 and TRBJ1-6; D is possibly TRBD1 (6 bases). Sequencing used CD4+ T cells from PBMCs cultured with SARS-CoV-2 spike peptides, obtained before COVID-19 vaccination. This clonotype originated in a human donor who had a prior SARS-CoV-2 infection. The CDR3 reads CASAKDSHNSPLHF. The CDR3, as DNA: TGTGCTAGTGCCAAGGACAGCCATAATTCACCCCTCCACTTT.